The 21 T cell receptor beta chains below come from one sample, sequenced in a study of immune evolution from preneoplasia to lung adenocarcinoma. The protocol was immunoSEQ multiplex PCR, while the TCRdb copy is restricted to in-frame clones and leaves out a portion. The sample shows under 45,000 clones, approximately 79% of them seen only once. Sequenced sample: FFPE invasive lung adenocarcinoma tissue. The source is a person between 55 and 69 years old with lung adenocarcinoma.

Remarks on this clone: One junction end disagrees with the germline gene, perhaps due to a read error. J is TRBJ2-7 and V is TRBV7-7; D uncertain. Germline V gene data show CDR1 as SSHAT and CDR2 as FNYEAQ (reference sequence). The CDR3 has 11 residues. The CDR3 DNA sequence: TGTGCTAGCAGCCCCATCTACGAGCAGTACTTC. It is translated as CASSPIYEQYF.

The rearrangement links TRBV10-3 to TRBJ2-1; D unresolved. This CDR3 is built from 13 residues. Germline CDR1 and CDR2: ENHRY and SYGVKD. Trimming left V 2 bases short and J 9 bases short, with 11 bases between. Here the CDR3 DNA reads TGTGCCATCAGTGAGGAAGAAATCGGTGAGCAGTTCTTC. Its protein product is CAISEEEIGEQFF.

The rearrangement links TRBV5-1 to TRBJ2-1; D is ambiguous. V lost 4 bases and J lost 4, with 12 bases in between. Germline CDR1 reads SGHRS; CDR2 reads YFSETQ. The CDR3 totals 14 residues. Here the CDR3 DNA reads TGCGCCAGCAGCCCCGGAGTGACTTACAATGAGCAGTTCTTC. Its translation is CASSPGVTYNEQFF.

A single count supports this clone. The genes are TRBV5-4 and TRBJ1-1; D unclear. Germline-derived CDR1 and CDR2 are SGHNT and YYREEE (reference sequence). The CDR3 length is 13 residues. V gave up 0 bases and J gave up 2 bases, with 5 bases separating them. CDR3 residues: CASSLARNTEAFF. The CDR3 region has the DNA TGTGCCAGCAGCTTGGCCCGAAACACTGAAGCTTTCTTT. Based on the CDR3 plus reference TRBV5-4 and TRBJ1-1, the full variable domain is ETGVTQSPTHLIKTRGQQVTLRCSSQSGHNTVSWYQQALGQGPQFIFQYYREEENGRGNFPPRFSGLQFPNYSSELNVNALELDDSALYLCASSLARNTEAFFGQGTRLTVV.

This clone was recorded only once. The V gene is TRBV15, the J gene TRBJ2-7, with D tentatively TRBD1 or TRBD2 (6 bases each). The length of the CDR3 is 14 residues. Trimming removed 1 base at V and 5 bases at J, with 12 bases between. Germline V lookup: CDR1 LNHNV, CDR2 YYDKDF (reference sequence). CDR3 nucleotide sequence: TGTGCCACCAGCAGAGGGGGGGCGGGGAACGAGCAGTACTTC. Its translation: CATSRGGAGNEQYF.

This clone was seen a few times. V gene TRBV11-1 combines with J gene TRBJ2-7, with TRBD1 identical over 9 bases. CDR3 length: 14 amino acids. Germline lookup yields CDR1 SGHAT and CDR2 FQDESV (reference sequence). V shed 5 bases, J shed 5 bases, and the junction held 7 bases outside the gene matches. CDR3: CASSHRQGGHEQYF. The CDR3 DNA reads TGTGCCAGCAGCCATCGACAGGGGGGCCACGAGCAGTACTTC. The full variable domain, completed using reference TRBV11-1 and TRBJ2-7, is EAEVAQSPRYKITEKSQAVAFWCDPISGHATLYWYRQILGQGPELLVQFQDESVVDDSQLPKDRFSAERLKGVDSTLKIQPAELGDSAMYLCASSHRQGGHEQYFGPGTRLTVT.

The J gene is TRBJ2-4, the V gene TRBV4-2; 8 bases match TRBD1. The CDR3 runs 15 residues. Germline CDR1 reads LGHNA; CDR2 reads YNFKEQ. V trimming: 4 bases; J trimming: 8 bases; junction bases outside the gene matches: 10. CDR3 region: CASSPFGQGNDIQYF. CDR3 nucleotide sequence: TGTGCCAGCAGCCCCTTCGGACAGGGTAACGACATTCAGTACTTC.

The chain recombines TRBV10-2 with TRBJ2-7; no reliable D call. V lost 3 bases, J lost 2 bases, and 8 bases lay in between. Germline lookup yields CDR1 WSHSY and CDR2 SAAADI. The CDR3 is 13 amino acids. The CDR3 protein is CASSDGLPYEQYF. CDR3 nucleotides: TGCGCCAGCAGTGACGGTTTACCCTACGAGCAGTACTTC.

CDR3 nucleotide sequence: TGTGCCAGCAGTTCGGGATTGGACACCGGGGAGCTGTTTTTT. It codes for CASSSGLDTGELFF. This chain uses TRBV28 with TRBJ2-2; TRBD2 might be the D (5 bases). The CDR3 extends over 14 amino acids. Germline loops: CDR1 MDHEN, CDR2 SYDVKM. V gave up 4 bases and J gave up 3 bases, with 9 bases separating them.

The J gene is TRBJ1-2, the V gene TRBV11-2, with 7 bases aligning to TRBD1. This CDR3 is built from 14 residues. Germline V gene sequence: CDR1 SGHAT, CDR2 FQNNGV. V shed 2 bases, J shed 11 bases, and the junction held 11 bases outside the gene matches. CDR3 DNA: TGTGCCAGCAGCTTATCCCGACAGGGCTCGAGGTACACCTTC. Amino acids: CASSLSRQGSRYTF.

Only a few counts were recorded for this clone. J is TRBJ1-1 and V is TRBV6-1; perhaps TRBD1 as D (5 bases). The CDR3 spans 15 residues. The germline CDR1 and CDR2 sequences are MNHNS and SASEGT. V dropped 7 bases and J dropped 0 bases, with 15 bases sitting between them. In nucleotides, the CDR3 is TGTGCCAGCAACCGGGACTCCAGAATGAACACTGAAGCTTTCTTT. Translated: CASNRDSRMNTEAFF.

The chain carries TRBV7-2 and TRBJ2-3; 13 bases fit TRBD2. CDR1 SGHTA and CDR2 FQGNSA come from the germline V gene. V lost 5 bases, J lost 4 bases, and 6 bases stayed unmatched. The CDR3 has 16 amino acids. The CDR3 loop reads CASSGGLAGLADTQYF. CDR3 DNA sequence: TGTGCCAGCAGCGGGGGACTAGCGGGGTTAGCAGATACGCAGTATTTT.

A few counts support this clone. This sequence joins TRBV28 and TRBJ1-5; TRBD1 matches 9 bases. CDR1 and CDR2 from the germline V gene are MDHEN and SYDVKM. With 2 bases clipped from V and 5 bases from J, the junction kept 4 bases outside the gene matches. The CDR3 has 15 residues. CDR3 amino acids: CASSLRDRAYQPQHF. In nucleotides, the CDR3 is TGTGCCAGCAGTTTACGGGACAGGGCTTATCAGCCCCAGCATTTT.

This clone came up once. DNA for the CDR3: TGTGCCTGGTGCTATGGTGGAGGGTACACTGAAGCTTTCTTT. Its translation is CAWCYGGGYTEAFF. The V call is TRBV30, the J call TRBJ1-1; D is unclear. CDR1 and CDR2 from the germline V gene are GTSNPN and SVGIG (reference sequence). The length of the CDR3 is 14 residues. Trimming pared 5 bases from V and 3 bases from J, leaving 16 bases between.

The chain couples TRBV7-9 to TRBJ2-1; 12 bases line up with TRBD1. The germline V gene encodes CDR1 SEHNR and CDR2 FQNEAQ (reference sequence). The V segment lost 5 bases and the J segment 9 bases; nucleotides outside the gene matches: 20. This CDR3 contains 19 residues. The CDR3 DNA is TGTGCCAGCAGCCAGGGACAGGGGGCGCTGGGAGGGCCCTGGATTGAGCAGTTCTTC. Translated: CASSQGQGALGGPWIEQFF.

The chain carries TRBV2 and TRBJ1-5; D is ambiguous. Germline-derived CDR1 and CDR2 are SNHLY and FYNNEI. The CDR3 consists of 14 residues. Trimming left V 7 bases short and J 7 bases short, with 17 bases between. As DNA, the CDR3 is TGTGCCAGCAAGATAGGGCCGGCGGGCCAGCCCCAGCATTTT. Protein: CASKIGPAGQPQHF.

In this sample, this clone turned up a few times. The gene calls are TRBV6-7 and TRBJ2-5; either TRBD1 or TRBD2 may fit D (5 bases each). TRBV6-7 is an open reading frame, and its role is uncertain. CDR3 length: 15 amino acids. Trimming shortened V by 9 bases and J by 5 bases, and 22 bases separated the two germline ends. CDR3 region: CARIRAFTTGETQYF. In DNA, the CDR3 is TGTGCCAGGATCAGGGCCTTCACTACGGGGGAGACCCAGTACTTC.

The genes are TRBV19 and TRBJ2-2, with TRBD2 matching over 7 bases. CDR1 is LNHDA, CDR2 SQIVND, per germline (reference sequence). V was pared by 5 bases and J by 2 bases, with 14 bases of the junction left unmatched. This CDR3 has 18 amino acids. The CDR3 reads CASSHGRDRGTNTGELFF. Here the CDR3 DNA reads TGTGCCAGTAGTCATGGGAGGGACCGGGGGACTAACACCGGGGAGCTGTTTTTT.

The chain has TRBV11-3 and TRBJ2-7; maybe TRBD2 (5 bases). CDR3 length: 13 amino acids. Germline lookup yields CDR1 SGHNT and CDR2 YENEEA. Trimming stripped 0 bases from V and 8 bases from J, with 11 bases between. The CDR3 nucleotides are TGTGCCAGCAGCTTAGATCTAACGGGAAAGCAGTACTTC. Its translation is CASSLDLTGKQYF.

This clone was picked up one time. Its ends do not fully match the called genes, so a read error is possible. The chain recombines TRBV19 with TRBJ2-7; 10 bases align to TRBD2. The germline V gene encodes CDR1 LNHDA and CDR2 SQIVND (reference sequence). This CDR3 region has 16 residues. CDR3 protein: CASRIAGGSTPYEQYF. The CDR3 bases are TGTGCCAGTAGAATAGCGGGAGGTTCTACTCCCTACGAGCAGTACTTC.

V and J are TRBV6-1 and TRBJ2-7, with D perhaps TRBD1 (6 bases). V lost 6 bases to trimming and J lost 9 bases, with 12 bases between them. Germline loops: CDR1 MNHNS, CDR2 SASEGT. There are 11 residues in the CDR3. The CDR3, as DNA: TGTGCCAGCAGCGCGACAGGAAGGCAGTACTTC. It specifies CASSATGRQYF.